This TCR beta chain was sequenced for a study of molecular identifiers for immune sequencing clone quantification. Germline V CDR1 and CDR2: MGHDK, SYGVNS. The germline V and J ends were trimmed by 2 bases and 3 bases, with 14 bases remaining between them. The CDR3 extends over 15 amino acids. From the PCR reads, TCRdb called clonotypes with MiXCR, one entry per CDR3 protein. Of about 500,000 distinct CDR3 sequences listed, 20% to 25% are singletons. With respect to this clonotype: Antigen: not known. One base away lies a much larger clone, so this may be a sequencing read error.

Study-wide results and caveats: Among 800,000 to 1,000,000 naive cells, as was reported, spiked Jurkat TCR RNA from one cell was detectable. With a barcode shared among identical TCR molecules, highly expanded clone sizes could be underestimated.

Source material for naive CD8 libraries was about 19,000 to 1,000,000 sorted cells, with 10%, 30% or 50% RNA. A CD8+CD4-CCR7+CD45RA+ gate was used to sort naive CD8 T cells. The chain couples TRBV25-1 to TRBJ2-7, with D unclear. Material for sequencing was naive CD8+ T cells from blood, with Jurkat cell RNA spiked in. As for subset: FACS-sorted CD8+CD4-CCR7+CD45RA+ naive T cells. The sequence was collected from a human donor in good health. Some libraries in this study had Jurkat cell RNA spiked in. CDR3 DNA: TGTGCCAGCAGTGAACCCGGTGAGAGCAGCTACGAGCAGTACTTC. This translates into CASSEPGESSYEQYF.